The sequence of this TCR beta chain was determined in a study of patients and donors after allogeneic stem cell transplantation. This clonotype was recorded a few times. TCRdb used MiXCR to reprocess the RT-PCR reads, holding one entry per CDR3 protein. The sample contains roughly 940,000 distinct CDR3 sequences, around 17% of which appear only once. Trimming at V came to 4 bases and at J to 2 bases, leaving 5 bases not matched to a gene. The CDR3 sequence is 15 residues long. Germline V gene data show CDR1 as SGHTS and CDR2 as YDEGEE. The sequence came from a human donor who was either an allogeneic HSCT recipient or a stem cell or donor lymphocyte infusion donor (not recorded which). It is not recorded whose cells these are; they may come from a transplant donor. The specimen sequenced was blood, either unsorted or a sorted T cell fraction (not recorded which). The genes are TRBV5-8 and TRBJ2-5; the match to TRBD1 covers 10 bases. The DNA for the CDR3 is TGTGCCAGCAGCACGGGGGGACAGGGGCAAGAGACCCAGTACTTC. Translation: CASSTGGQGQETQYF.